One sample yielded the 25 T cell receptor beta chains listed below, sequenced in a study of blood T cells in healthy people across ages. Through a sample-barcoded 5' primer and a J-beta primer mix, a second PCR was run for about 7 to 12 cycles. MiXCR, run by TCRdb on the 5' RACE reads, gives a single entry per CDR3 protein. The table lists fewer than 800,000 distinct CDR3 sequences, 32% of them singletons. The sample comprised blood. All receptors derive from a woman at least 80 years old in good health.

This clonotype was recorded at least ten times. The rearrangement joins TRBV5-6 to TRBJ1-1; 8 nucleotides match TRBD1. Germline lookup yields CDR1 SGHDT and CDR2 YYEEEE. The CDR3 is made up of 14 amino acids. Trimming took 3 bases from V and 10 from J; bases not matched to a gene: 11. In DNA form, the CDR3 reads TGTGCCAGCAGCTGGGGACAGGAACAAACGGGAGCTTTCTTT. Protein sequence: CASSWGQEQTGAFF. The variable domain in full, completed from reference TRBV5-6 and TRBJ1-1, reads DAGVTQSPTHLIKTRGQQVTLRCSPKSGHDTVSWYQQALGQGPQFIFQYYEEEERQRGNFPDRFSGHQFPNYSSELNVNALLLGDSALYLCASSWGQEQTGAFFGQGTRLTVV.

This clonotype was found a few times. The rearrangement joins TRBV4-2 to TRBJ1-2; D remains ambiguous. This CDR3 has 13 amino acids. V shed 8 bases and J shed 3 bases, with 13 bases lying between them. The V gene's germline CDR1 is LGHNA and CDR2 YNFKEQ. CDR3 loop: CASGERDYYGYTF. The CDR3 DNA reads TGTGCCAGCGGCGAGAGGGATTACTATGGCTACACCTTC.

Comments on this clonotype: This may arise from a read error, as a much more abundant clone is one base away. V and J are TRBV7-9 and TRBJ2-7; TRBD2 matches at 10 bases. Germline loops: CDR1 SEHNR, CDR2 FQNEAQ (reference sequence). The CDR3 contains 14 residues. CDR3 nucleotides: TGTGTCAGCAGACGAAGCGGGGGGGACGACGAGCAGTACTTC. Its protein is CVSRRSGGDDEQYF.

About this clonotype itself: This clone may be a read error of a much larger clone one base away. V and J are TRBV27 and TRBJ2-5, with 14 bases matching TRBD2. The V segment lost 5 bases and the J segment 11 bases; nucleotides outside the gene matches: 16. Germline V gene lookup returns CDR1 MNHEY and CDR2 SMNVEV (reference sequence). The CDR3 is 17 amino acids. The CDR3 sequence: CASSPLSGTSGGNEQYF. In DNA, the CDR3 is TGTGCCAGCAGTCCCCTCTCCGGGACTAGCGGGGGTAATGAGCAGTACTTC.

This clonotype was counted once. This may arise from a read error, as a much more abundant clone is one base away. V and J are TRBV15 and TRBJ2-1; D gene uncertain. Trimming removed 5 bases from V and 6 bases from J, with 17 bases in between. The germline CDR1 and CDR2 sequences are LNHNV and YYDKDF (reference sequence). The CDR3 is 15 residues long. This chain's CDR3 is CATSGPTRVVNEQFF. CDR3 DNA: TGTGCCACCAGCGGGCCGACAAGGGTCGTCAATGAGCAGTTCTTC.

This clonotype came up many times. The V call is TRBV7-2, the J call TRBJ1-2, with D hard to call. From germline, CDR1 is SGHTA and CDR2 FQGNSA. V dropped 5 bases and J dropped 4 bases, with 14 bases sitting between them. This CDR3 comprises 14 residues. The CDR3: CASSPGGVAYGYTF. Written as DNA, the CDR3 is TGTGCCAGCAGCCCCGGCGGGGTTGCCTATGGCTACACCTTC.

As concerns this clonotype: Its ends do not fully match the called genes, so a read error is possible. J is TRBJ2-4 and V is TRBV30, with D hard to call. The CDR3 spans 10 residues. In germline, CDR1 is GTSNPN, CDR2 SVGIG (reference sequence). CDR3 bases: TGTGCCTGGAGGAAAAACAGTCAGTACTTC. This gives the protein CAWRKNSQYF.

This clonotype appeared a few times. This chain uses TRBV20-1 with TRBJ1-6, with a possible D match to TRBD1 (6 bases). The CDR3 length is 14 residues. From germline, CDR1 is DFQATT and CDR2 SNEGSKA (reference sequence). Between the trimmed V and J ends, which lost 5 bases and 14 bases, there was a span of 22 bases. The CDR3 coding sequence is TGCAGTGCTCGAGGAGGCCAGGGGCGCGGGGCCCTCCACTTT. Protein product: CSARGGQGRGALHF.

This clonotype was counted many times. The V gene is TRBV6-2 or TRBV6-3, the J gene TRBJ1-5; maybe TRBD1 (5 bases). The CDR3 sequence is 14 residues long. Germline loops: CDR1 MNHEY, CDR2 SVGEGT. The V end was cut by 1 base, the J end by 7 bases, with 11 bases between. The CDR3 region has the DNA TGTGCCAGCAGTTACTGGGGGGTCAGGCAGCCCCAGCATTTT. It yields the protein CASSYWGVRQPQHF.

This clonotype was observed many times. A much larger clonotype is one base distant, so this may be a read error. The chain links TRBV20-1 to TRBJ2-7; TRBD2 matches 7 bases. Germline V gene sequence: CDR1 DFQATT, CDR2 SNEGSKA (reference sequence). V was clipped by 0 bases and J by 7 bases; unmatched bases: 12. This CDR3 comprises 15 residues. The CDR3 spells CSARDPGREGNEQYF. The CDR3 nucleotides are TGCAGTGCTAGAGACCCTGGCAGGGAGGGCAATGAGCAGTACTTC.

There are many counts of this clonotype. V and J are TRBV27 and TRBJ2-7; TRBD1 is a possible D gene (5 bases). Trimming stripped 2 bases from V and 5 bases from J, with 16 bases between. Germline lookup yields CDR1 MNHEY and CDR2 SMNVEV (reference sequence). This CDR3 has 15 residues. The CDR3 bases are TGTGCCAGCAGTTTACCGACTTCAGGGTTCGACGAGCAGTACTTC. Translation: CASSLPTSGFDEQYF.

The table lists this clonotype with many counts. The chain carries TRBV5-1 and TRBJ1-6; TRBD1 agrees at 7 bases. Trimming cost V 0 bases and J 5 bases; bases outside gene matches: 2. The CDR3 is 15 amino acids. Germline V gives CDR1 SGHRS, CDR2 YFSETQ. Written as DNA, the CDR3 is TGCGCCAGCAGCTTGGGACAGGGAAATAATTCACCCCTCCACTTT. Translating it yields CASSLGQGNNSPLHF.

This clonotype was seen many times. This chain links TRBV27 with TRBJ2-3, with 12 bases that match TRBD1. This CDR3 spans 17 amino acids. CDR1 is MNHEY, CDR2 SMNVEV, per germline (reference sequence). V lost 0 bases, J lost 7 bases, and 8 bases stayed unmatched. The CDR3, as DNA: TGTGCCAGCAGTTTATCGGGACAGGGGGCGCAATCCTATACGCAGTATTTT. Translating it yields CASSLSGQGAQSYTQYF.

The chain joins TRBV10-3 to TRBJ1-2; 7 positions agree with TRBD1. CDR1 and CDR2 (germline): ENHRY, SYGVKD. Trimming at V came to 3 bases and at J to 6 bases, leaving 4 bases not matched to a gene. This CDR3 is built from 13 residues. The CDR3 is CAISDRGVNGYTF. In DNA form, the CDR3 reads TGTGCCATCAGTGACAGGGGGGTAAATGGCTACACCTTC.

The sample holds a few counts of this clonotype. The chain combines TRBV24-1 with TRBJ2-3; 7 bases are a match to TRBD1. J lost 0 bases, V lost 6 bases, and 17 bases had no gene match. CDR3 size: 19 residues. CDR1 and CDR2 from the germline V gene are KGHDR and SFDVKD. The DNA for the CDR3 is TGTGCCACCAGTCCGGCCGGGACAGACATGAACGCTAGCACAGATACGCAGTATTTT. Encoded protein: CATSPAGTDMNASTDTQYF.

This clonotype was seen once. The chain has TRBV7-9 and TRBJ2-3; 11 bases are a match to TRBD2. J gave up 4 bases and V 4 bases, and 7 bases lay outside the gene matches. CDR1 is SEHNR, CDR2 FQNEAQ, per germline (reference sequence). The CDR3 consists of 16 residues. CDR3 coding DNA: TGTGCCAGCAGCTCAATAGCGGGGGGGAACCCAGATACGCAGTATTTT. As protein: CASSSIAGGNPDTQYF.

The gene calls are TRBV4-3 and TRBJ2-2; D may correspond to TRBD1 or TRBD2 (7 bases each). CDR3 size: 16 residues. Trimming removed 2 bases from V and 4 bases from J, with 14 bases in between. CDR1 and CDR2 (germline): LGHNA, YSLEER. The CDR3 sequence is CASSQNRGGTTGELFF. Here the CDR3 DNA reads TGCGCCAGCAGCCAAAACAGGGGAGGGACCACCGGGGAGCTGTTTTTT.

In this sample, this clonotype turned up many times. The rearrangement joins TRBV18 to TRBJ1-5; 12 bases are shared with TRBD1. V dropped 3 bases and J dropped 6; count of bases not matched to a gene: 3. In germline, CDR1 is KGHSH, CDR2 LQKENI. The length of the CDR3 is 15 residues. The CDR3 loop reads CASSPGTGGFQPQHF. In DNA, the CDR3 is TGTGCCAGCTCACCCGGGACAGGGGGCTTTCAGCCCCAGCATTTT.

This clonotype was observed a handful of times. The chain employs TRBV18 and TRBJ2-5; D is possibly TRBD1 (6 bases). The DNA end favors TRBJ2-7, so the J call may be wrong. Germline lookup yields CDR1 KGHSH and CDR2 LQKENI. This CDR3 is built from 14 residues. The CDR3 DNA is TGTGCCAGCTCACCCGACAGGACGTCCTACGAGCAGTACTTC. This sequence encodes CASSPDRTSYEQYF.

The chain has TRBV7-6 and TRBJ2-1; unclear D gene. The germline gives CDR1 SGHVS, CDR2 FNYEAQ. This CDR3 comprises 17 residues. Trimming cost V 1 base and J 0 bases, with 13 bases left between them. The CDR3 loop reads CASSLDPSDSSYNEQFF. CDR3 in DNA: TGTGCCAGCAGCTTAGACCCCAGCGATAGCTCCTACAATGAGCAGTTCTTC.

The chain has TRBV25-1 and TRBJ2-5, with a tentative D call TRBD1 (8 bases). TRBJ2-7 explains the end of the DNA better; the J call may be wrong. Germline CDR1 MGHDK, CDR2 SYGVNS. The CDR3 is 14 residues long. The chain's CDR3 is CASSSTGGVREQYF. In nucleotides, the CDR3 is TGTGCCAGCAGCAGCACAGGGGGGGTCCGCGAGCAGTACTTC.

This clonotype is a singleton in its sample. The chain is built from TRBV11-2 and TRBJ2-7, with D tentatively TRBD2 (5 bases). The DNA end lines up better with TRBJ2-4; the J call may be wrong. Germline-derived CDR1 and CDR2 are SGHAT and FQNNGV. There are 13 residues in the CDR3. This CDR3 reads CASSLEAPNIQYF. The DNA of the CDR3 is TGTGCCAGCAGCTTGGAGGCCCCAAACATTCAGTACTTC.

This clonotype appeared many times. The chain couples TRBV7-2 to TRBJ2-1; 9 nucleotides line up with TRBD1. The germline V gene has CDR1 SGHTA and CDR2 FQGNSA. The CDR3 sequence is 17 residues long. V was pared by 1 base and J by 4 bases, with 8 bases of the junction left unmatched. The CDR3 spells CASSLVSGTGTYNEQFF. In DNA form, the CDR3 reads TGTGCCAGCAGCTTAGTATCCGGGACAGGGACTTACAATGAGCAGTTCTTC.

Many counts were recorded for this clonotype. The genes are TRBV7-9 and TRBJ1-5; perhaps TRBD1 as D (6 bases). The CDR3 covers 16 residues. Germline CDR1 is SEHNR and CDR2 is FQNEAQ (reference sequence). With 1 base removed from V and 6 bases from J, the gap between germline ends came to 16 bases. Here the CDR3 DNA reads TGTGCCAGCAGCTTAGAGGGGGGGCCGGCCTCTCAGCCCCAGCATTTT. Translating gives CASSLEGGPASQPQHF.

Regarding this clonotype: At one end, the junction sequence differs from germline, possibly due to a read error. The chain employs TRBV28 and TRBJ1-4; the D gene is possibly TRBD1 (5 bases). Germline CDR1 is MDHEN and CDR2 is SYDVKM. The CDR3 is made up of 15 amino acids. CDR3 protein: CTSKTVEATNEELFF. The CDR3, as DNA: TGTACCAGCAAGACAGTTGAAGCAACTAATGAAGAACTGTTTTTT.